This entry lists 8 T cell receptor beta chains sequenced from one sample in a study of cytomegalovirus exposure and HLA in healthy donors. PCR used 60 Vbeta primers and 13 Jbeta primers. Sequenced by immunoSEQ multiplex PCR; TCRdb stores in-frame clones only, minus some. Of around 140,000 clones listed, around four fifths were seen once; the top ten hold 1.5% to 1.7%. Material for sequencing was PBMCs. The source of these receptors is a middle-aged man in good health and CMV-seronegative.

The chain employs TRBV5-1 and TRBJ1-1; the D gene is possibly TRBD1 (5 bases). The V end was cut by 6 bases, the J end by 4 bases, with 19 bases between. The CDR3 runs 15 residues. CDR1 SGHRS and CDR2 YFSETQ come from the germline V gene. This CDR3 is CASTLGGEWSTEAFF. The CDR3 nucleotides read TGCGCCAGCACCCTGGGGGGGGAGTGGAGCACTGAAGCTTTCTTT.

This rearrangement joins TRBV7-9 to TRBJ1-1, with D possibly being TRBD1 (6 bases). Per germline, CDR1 SEHNR and CDR2 FQNEAQ (reference sequence). The CDR3 has 13 amino acids. With 1 base removed from V and 8 bases from J, the gap between germline ends came to 11 bases. CDR3 coding DNA: TGTGCCAGCAGCTTAGACCCGGGACAAGAAGCTTTCTTT. This sequence encodes CASSLDPGQEAFF. Variable domain in full (rest from reference TRBV7-9 and TRBJ1-1): DTGVSQNPRHKITKRGQNVTFRCDPISEHNRLYWYRQTLGQGPEFLTYFQNEAQLEKSRLLSDRFSAERPKGSFSTLEIQRTEQGDSAMYLCASSLDPGQEAFFGQGTRLTVV.

The CDR3 DNA reads as TGCAGCGTTCCGGGACAGGGGAACACCGGGGAGCTGTTTTTT. Translating gives CSVPGQGNTGELFF. The V gene is TRBV29-1, the J gene TRBJ2-2; TRBD1 agrees at 9 bases. After removal of 5 bases from V and 1 base from J, the junction contained 2 bases not matched to a gene. The CDR3 is made up of 14 amino acids. The germline CDR1 and CDR2 sequences are SQVTM and ANQGSEA.

The chain carries TRBV19 and TRBJ1-1; D is perhaps TRBD1 (5 bases). CDR1 and CDR2 (germline): LNHDA, SQIVND (reference sequence). This CDR3 has 15 amino acids. The V end was cut by 3 bases, the J end by 1 base, with 12 bases between. This CDR3 reads CASSMSGRGNTEAFF. CDR3 DNA sequence: TGTGCCAGTAGTATGTCAGGAAGGGGGAACACTGAAGCTTTCTTT.

Worth noting for this clone: At one of its ends the junction is not consistent with the germline gene, which may arise from a read error. V usage is TRBV7-7 and J usage is TRBJ2-5, with TRBD1 matching over 7 bases. Gene TRBJ2-7 matches the end of the DNA better, so the J call may be wrong. CDR3 length: 13 residues. In germline, CDR1 is SSHAT, CDR2 FNYEAQ (reference sequence). CDR3 DNA sequence: TGTGCTAGCAGTTATCGACAGGGCTACGAGCAGTACTTC. This encodes CASSYRQGYEQYF.

The chain recombines TRBV6-5 with TRBJ2-5, with D possibly matching TRBD1 (5 bases). This CDR3 has 14 residues. Germline values: CDR1 MNHEY, CDR2 SVGAGI. V was pared by 0 bases and J by 3 bases, with 8 bases between. The CDR3 sequence: CASSYSIGEETQYF. DNA for the CDR3: TGTGCCAGCAGTTACTCGATAGGGGAAGAGACCCAGTACTTC.

In regard to this clone: One junction end disagrees with the germline gene, perhaps due to a read error. J is TRBJ1-1 and V is TRBV5-1, with D perhaps matching TRBD1 (5 bases). This CDR3 is built from 13 residues. Germline V CDR1 and CDR2: SGHRS, YFSETQ. The CDR3 DNA reads as TGCGCCAGCAGCTCCGTAAGGGGCACTGAAACTTTCTTT. This sequence encodes CASSSVRGTETFF.

V usage is TRBV28 and J usage is TRBJ1-6, with D possibly TRBD1 on 5 matching bases. CDR1 is MDHEN, CDR2 SYDVKM, per germline. The CDR3 runs to 14 residues. Deletions cut 6 bases from V and 6 bases from J, with 12 bases between. CDR3 loop: CASSGFRGNSPLHF. DNA for the CDR3: TGTGCCAGCAGCGGTTTTAGGGGTAATTCACCCCTCCACTTT.